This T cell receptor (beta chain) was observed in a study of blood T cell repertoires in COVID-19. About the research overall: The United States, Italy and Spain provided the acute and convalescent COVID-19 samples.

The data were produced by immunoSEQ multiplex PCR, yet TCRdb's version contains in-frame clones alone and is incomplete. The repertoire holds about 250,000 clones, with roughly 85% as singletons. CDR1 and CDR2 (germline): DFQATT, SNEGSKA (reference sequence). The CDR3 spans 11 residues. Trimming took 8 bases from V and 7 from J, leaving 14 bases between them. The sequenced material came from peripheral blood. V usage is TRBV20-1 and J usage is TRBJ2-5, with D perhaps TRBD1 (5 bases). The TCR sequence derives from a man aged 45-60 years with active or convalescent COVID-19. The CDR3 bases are TGCAGTCCTAAGAGGCAGGGGACCCAGTACTTC. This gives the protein CSPKRQGTQYF.